The source of this TCR beta chain is a study of regulatory T cells in long-lasting Graves disease. Arm-PCR of CDR3 regions with iRepertoire HTBI primers generated TCR beta libraries. TCRdb re-derived calls from the multiplex PCR reads in MiXCR, one entry per CDR3 protein. The data show some 450,000 distinct CDR3 sequences, around a quarter seen once. The sample's time point: persistent/refractory GD, antithyroid drugs over 5 years with positive TRAb. Following extraction of RNA from PBMCs, that RNA was used to make the TCR library. This CDR3 spans 17 amino acids. The V and J ends lost 5 bases and 3 bases, in that order; junction bases with no gene match: 14. Germline CDR1 and CDR2: SGHTA and FQGNSA.

The rearrangement joins TRBV7-2 to TRBJ2-3; 7 bases align to TRBD1. Sequenced material: peripheral blood mononuclear cells (PBMCs), taken when the disease was refractory, from a patient treated with antithyroid drugs. The TCR sequence derives from a female donor with Graves disease. The CDR3 loop reads CASSPPIGGRGTDTQYF. The CDR3 DNA reads TGTGCCAGCAGCCCACCCATAGGGGGCAGAGGGACAGATACGCAGTATTTT.